The next 28 T cell receptor beta chains were all read from a single sample in a study of long-term antiretroviral therapy in people with HIV. Assay version v3.0 of immunoSEQ was used, and it was run at survey level. Clones were read by immunoSEQ multiplex PCR, and TCRdb kept only the in-frame ones, dropping some. Of about 24,000 clones listed, 81% are singletons. The input for sequencing was unsorted PBMCs, taken 4.4 years after starting antiretroviral therapy. All receptors derive from a man between 25 and 39 years old with HIV.

The chain joins TRBV11-2 to TRBJ2-5, with 8 bases matching TRBD2. Germline CDR1 is SGHAT and CDR2 is FQNNGV. There are 15 residues in the CDR3. The V gene end was trimmed by 4 bases and the J gene end by 5 bases; junction bases not matched to a gene: 9. The CDR3 here is CASSWLAGGLETQYF. The CDR3 nucleotides read TGTGCCAGCAGCTGGCTGGCGGGGGGATTGGAGACCCAGTACTTC. Full variable domain (rest looked up from reference TRBV11-2 and TRBJ2-5): EAGVAQSPRYKIIEKRQSVAFWCNPISGHATLYWYQQILGQGPKLLIQFQNNGVVDDSQLPKDRFSAERLKGVDSTLKIQPAKLEDSAVYLCASSWLAGGLETQYFGPGTRLLVL.

The rearrangement links TRBV6-5 to TRBJ2-7, with D possibly called TRBD1 or TRBD2 (5 bases each). The CDR3 loop spans 14 amino acids. Germline CDR1 is MNHEY and CDR2 is SVGAGI. V was shortened by 1 base and J by 2 bases, with 9 bases between the two germline ends. The DNA of the CDR3 is TGTGCCAGCAGTTACTTGGGACGGCCCTACGAGCAGTACTTC. Its protein product is CASSYLGRPYEQYF.

This clone was observed once. The genes are TRBV28 and TRBJ2-7; 11 positions match TRBD1. With 6 bases clipped from V and 7 bases from J, the junction kept 8 bases outside the gene matches. The V gene's germline CDR1 is MDHEN and CDR2 SYDVKM. CDR3 length: 14 residues. Written as DNA, the CDR3 is TGTGCCAGCAGCCCAGGACAGGGGGCGGGGGAGCAGTACTTC. Amino acids: CASSPGQGAGEQYF.

This clone was found a few times. CDR3 amino acids: CASSPGQNTEAFF. The DNA for the CDR3 is TGTGCCAGCTCACCAGGGCAGAACACTGAAGCTTTCTTT. V usage is TRBV18 and J usage is TRBJ1-1; unclear D gene. The germline CDR1 and CDR2 sequences are KGHSH and LQKENI. This CDR3 is built from 13 residues. The V and J ends lost 2 bases and 1 base respectively, with 5 bases between them.

The chain uses TRBV27 and TRBJ2-2; 7 bases match TRBD1. CDR1 MNHEY and CDR2 SMNVEV come from the germline V gene (reference sequence). V was clipped by 5 bases and J by 2 bases; unmatched bases: 8. The CDR3 length is 16 residues. The CDR3 coding sequence is TGTGCCAGCAGTCCCCACGGGACAGTCAACACCGGGGAGCTGTTTTTT. Protein: CASSPHGTVNTGELFF.

Here the CDR3 DNA reads TGTGCCAGCAGCTTACCGGAAACTAGCGGGGTTACCTACGAGCAGTACTTC. Translating gives CASSLPETSGVTYEQYF. V and J are TRBV7-9 and TRBJ2-7; 10 nucleotides agree with TRBD2. This CDR3 has 17 amino acids. The trim removed 2 bases at V and 2 bases at J, leaving 9 bases unmatched. The germline CDR1 and CDR2 sequences are SEHNR and FQNEAQ (reference sequence).

The chain links TRBV13 to TRBJ2-5, with D possibly being TRBD1 or TRBD2 (5 bases each). CDR1 and CDR2 from the germline V gene are PRHDT and FYEKMQ (reference sequence). V was shortened by 1 base and J by 5 bases, with 14 bases between the two germline ends. The CDR3 sequence is 15 residues long. CDR3 nucleotide sequence: TGTGCCAGCAGCTTAGAGGGGCCTCGGGGTGAGACCCAGTACTTC. As protein: CASSLEGPRGETQYF.

The chain couples TRBV7-2 to TRBJ2-7, with a weak D call TRBD1 (6 bases). V gave up 4 bases and J gave up 2 bases, with 15 bases separating them. The CDR3 length is 15 residues. The V gene's germline CDR1 is SGHTA and CDR2 FQGNSA. The CDR3 coding sequence is TGTGCCAGCAGCTCCCCCCCGGGACAACCCTACGAGCAGTACTTC. This encodes CASSSPPGQPYEQYF.

This clone was counted only a few times. J is TRBJ2-7 and V is TRBV6-5; D perhaps matches TRBD2 (5 bases). This CDR3 region has 15 residues. Germline CDR1 is MNHEY and CDR2 is SVGAGI. Trimming stripped 0 bases from V and 2 bases from J, with 11 bases between. The CDR3 DNA reads as TGTGCCAGCAGTTACTCTTGGACTGCAGCCTACGAGCAGTACTTC. Translation: CASSYSWTAAYEQYF.

The gene calls are TRBV10-1 and TRBJ2-7; D is perhaps TRBD2 (6 bases). The CDR3 extends over 15 amino acids. Germline assignment: CDR1 WNHNN and CDR2 SYGVQD (reference sequence). Trimming pared 8 bases from V and 5 bases from J, leaving 22 bases between. The CDR3 region is CASQPPGGDFDEQYF. The CDR3 coding sequence is TGCGCCAGCCAGCCACCGGGCGGGGACTTCGACGAGCAGTACTTC.

The chain employs TRBV7-9 and TRBJ2-7; 7 bases map to TRBD2. CDR3 length: 15 amino acids. V was clipped by 7 bases and J by 0 bases; unmatched bases: 9. The germline V gene has CDR1 SEHNR and CDR2 FQNEAQ (reference sequence). CDR3 nucleotides: TGTGCCAGCACCCCCCCGGGCGGGAGCTCCTACGAGCAGTACTTC. Translating it yields CASTPPGGSSYEQYF.

A single count supports this clone. The rearrangement joins TRBV7-9 to TRBJ1-1; D gene uncertain. The CDR3 loop spans 14 amino acids. CDR1 SEHNR and CDR2 FQNEAQ come from the germline V gene (reference sequence). The V gene lost 0 bases and the J gene lost 5 bases, with 10 bases spanning the gap. DNA for the CDR3: TGTGCCAGCAGCTTAGCTCTCGGAGGGACTGAAGCTTTCTTT. Translating it yields CASSLALGGTEAFF.

Regarding this clone: This same CDR3 is encoded by further DNA sequences in the sample. This rearrangement joins TRBV27 to TRBJ1-4; D is uncertain. The germline V gene encodes CDR1 MNHEY and CDR2 SMNVEV (reference sequence). The CDR3 has 13 amino acids. V was shortened by 2 bases and J by 3 bases, with 4 bases between the two germline ends. The CDR3 sequence: CASSLRPNEKLFF. The CDR3 nucleotides read TGTGCCAGCAGTTTACGACCTAATGAAAAACTGTTTTTT.

The genes are TRBV27 and TRBJ2-7, with 8 bases lining up with TRBD1. The V gene's germline CDR1 is MNHEY and CDR2 SMNVEV (reference sequence). V trimming: 3 bases; J trimming: 5 bases; junction bases outside the gene matches: 6. The CDR3 is made up of 14 amino acids. The DNA of the CDR3 is TGTGCCAGCAGTTTCGGACAGGGAGGAGACGAGCAGTACTTC. It yields the protein CASSFGQGGDEQYF.

This clone was seen only a few times. The V gene is TRBV4-2, the J gene TRBJ1-4, with D maybe TRBD1 (5 bases). This CDR3 comprises 16 residues. V lost 4 bases and J 5 bases, leaving 17 bases between the germline ends. The V gene's germline CDR1 is LGHNA and CDR2 YNFKEQ. The CDR3 is CASSPRAQGKNEKLFF. The DNA for the CDR3 is TGTGCCAGCAGCCCCAGGGCCCAGGGAAAGAATGAAAAACTGTTTTTT.

This chain links TRBV7-6 with TRBJ2-5; TRBD2 matches at 14 bases. The CDR3 length is 18 residues. Looked up from germline, CDR1 is SGHVS and CDR2 is FNYEAQ. V shed 4 bases and J 3 bases; nucleotides not matched to a gene: 10. CDR3 protein: CASSSTSRLAGGEETQYF. The CDR3 DNA sequence: TGTGCCAGCAGCTCAACCTCCCGACTAGCGGGAGGGGAAGAGACCCAGTACTTC.

The chain carries TRBV11-3 and TRBJ2-3; the match to TRBD1 covers 8 bases. Per the germline V gene, CDR1 is SGHNT and CDR2 is YENEEA. The CDR3 length is 16 residues. The V gene end was trimmed by 5 bases and the J gene end by 4 bases; junction bases not matched to a gene: 11. CDR3 sequence: CASSPRNRGASDTQYF. CDR3 sequence (DNA): TGTGCCAGCAGCCCACGAAACAGGGGGGCCTCAGATACGCAGTATTTT. Variable domain in full (rest from reference TRBV11-3 and TRBJ2-3): EAGVVQSPRYKIIEKKQPVAFWCNPISGHNTLYWYLQNLGQGPELLIRYENEEAVDDSQLPKDRFSAERLKGVDSTLKIQPAELGDSAVYLCASSPRNRGASDTQYFGPGTRLTVL.

The chain recombines TRBV7-8 with TRBJ1-2; tentatively, D is TRBD1 (5 bases). The CDR3 extends over 15 amino acids. The germline V gene encodes CDR1 SGHVS and CDR2 FQNEAQ. V dropped 1 base and J dropped 1 base, with 10 bases sitting between them. The CDR3 coding sequence is TGTGCCAGCAGCTTAGACGAGGGGAGTAACTATGGCTACACCTTC. Its translation is CASSLDEGSNYGYTF.

CDR3 in amino acids: CASSEFRAEAFF. The CDR3 DNA reads as TGCGCCAGCAGTGAGTTCCGGGCTGAAGCTTTCTTT. The V call is TRBV10-2, the J call TRBJ1-1; no definite D call. Germline CDR1 WSHSY, CDR2 SAAADI. The ends were cut back, 1 base at V and 6 bases at J, with 6 bases in the middle. The CDR3 consists of 12 residues.

The chain uses TRBV5-1 and TRBJ2-3; TRBD1 is a possible D gene (6 bases). Germline lookup yields CDR1 SGHRS and CDR2 YFSETQ. This CDR3 spans 14 amino acids. The ends were cut back, 3 bases at V and 2 bases at J, with 10 bases in the middle. This CDR3 reads CASSYRDHTDTQYF. The CDR3, as DNA: TGCGCCAGCAGCTACAGGGACCACACAGATACGCAGTATTTT. Looking up the rest from reference TRBV5-1 and TRBJ2-3 gives the full variable domain: KAGVTQTPRYLIKTRGQQVTLSCSPISGHRSVSWYQQTPGQGLQFLFEYFSETQRNKGNFPGRFSGRQFSNSRSEMNVSTLELGDSALYLCASSYRDHTDTQYFGPGTRLTVL.

This chain links TRBV6-5 with TRBJ1-2; D is unclear. The CDR3 totals 14 residues. V was trimmed by 7 bases and J by 7 bases, leaving 19 bases between them. Germline-derived CDR1 and CDR2 are MNHEY and SVGAGI. The CDR3 protein is CASIGTDRYSGYTF. CDR3 nucleotide sequence: TGTGCCAGCATCGGAACAGACCGTTACTCTGGCTACACCTTC.

This clone has more than one count but fewer than ten. This chain joins TRBV9 and TRBJ2-7, with D perhaps TRBD1 (6 bases). The ends were cut back, 0 bases at V and 3 bases at J, with 10 bases in the middle. CDR1 and CDR2 from the germline V gene are SGDLS and YYNGEE. The CDR3 sequence is 14 residues long. CDR3 DNA: TGTGCCAGCAGCGTAGCTCCAGGGGACTACGAGCAGTACTTC. Residues: CASSVAPGDYEQYF.

In DNA, the CDR3 is TGTGCCAGCTCACCACCCAGACAGGGGGGAGATACGCAGTATTTT. Its translation: CASSPPRQGGDTQYF. The chain combines TRBV18 with TRBJ2-3, with TRBD1 matching over 9 bases. CDR3 size: 15 residues. The ends lost 0 bases at V and 5 bases at J; junction bases unmatched: 3. CDR1 is KGHSH and CDR2 is LQKENI in the germline V gene.

The chain joins TRBV5-1 to TRBJ2-6, with D possibly matching TRBD2 (6 bases). Germline V CDR1 and CDR2: SGHRS, YFSETQ. The CDR3 spans 16 residues. V gave up 2 bases and J gave up 3 bases, with 12 bases separating them. The CDR3, as DNA: TGCGCCAGCAGCTTTGGGGGGTTGGGTGGGGCCAACGTCCTGACTTTC. It translates to CASSFGGLGGANVLTF.

The chain uses TRBV5-3 and TRBJ2-1; D is undetermined. TRBV5-3 is assigned to the ORF class and has an uncertain function. The CDR3 is 15 residues long. Trimming left V 2 bases short and J 3 bases short, with 12 bases between. The chain's CDR3 is CARSFIPSLYNEQFF. The DNA for the CDR3 is TGTGCCAGAAGCTTTATCCCCTCCCTCTACAATGAGCAGTTCTTC.

In its sample, this clone was seen a few times. J is TRBJ1-1 and V is TRBV9; TRBD1 agrees at 7 bases. CDR3 length: 15 amino acids. CDR1 SGDLS and CDR2 YYNGEE come from the germline V gene. J lost 5 bases, V lost 0 bases, and 7 bases had no gene match. CDR3 sequence: CASSVEGRGSTEAFF. CDR3 DNA: TGTGCCAGCAGCGTAGAGGGCAGGGGGAGTACTGAAGCTTTCTTT.

The V gene is TRBV6-1, the J gene TRBJ1-4; D call uncertain. V gave up 1 base and J gave up 9 bases, with 0 bases separating them. CDR1 MNHNS and CDR2 SASEGT come from the germline V gene. The CDR3 has 10 amino acids. CDR3 protein: CASSEEKLFF. The CDR3, as DNA: TGTGCCAGCAGTGAAGAAAAACTGTTTTTT.

The chain is built from TRBV5-1 and TRBJ2-7; a weak D match, TRBD2 (6 bases). V was trimmed by 4 bases and J by 3 bases, leaving 14 bases between them. The CDR3 loop spans 14 amino acids. Germline CDR1 and CDR2: SGHRS and YFSETQ. As DNA, the CDR3 is TGCGCCAGCAGCCCGGGGACCGGGAGCTACGAGCAGTACTTC. Its translation is CASSPGTGSYEQYF.